The rows below give T cell receptor beta chains drawn from one sample of a study of blood T cell repertoires in COVID-19. Assay used: immunoSEQ multiplex PCR; TCRdb lists only in-frame clones, some missing. Among 130,000 to 150,000 clones listed, about 84% were seen once. What was sequenced was peripheral blood. Receptors originate from a human donor in a cohort sampled during active COVID-19. Each CDR3 is given with its conserved first and last residue. D genes are given only for firm matches. Size values are once, few and many counts, or a class for expanded clones, and some rows have none.

size	length	V	D	J	DNA	CDR3
NA	16	TRBV9	NA	TRBJ2-2	TGTGCCAGCAGTAGGCTGGGGGCCCCGGGCACCGGGGAGCTGTTTTTT	CASSRLGAPGTGELFF
NA	11	TRBV12-3/TRBV12-4	NA	TRBJ1-1	TGTGCCAGCAGTGAGACAGCCGAAGCTTTCTTT	CASSETAEAFF
NA	15	TRBV5-1	TRBD1	TRBJ2-4	TGCGCCAGCAGCTTGTCAGGGGACAGGGGAAACATTCAGTACTTC	CASSLSGDRGNIQYF
NA	16	TRBV4-2	TRBD1	TRBJ1-6	TGTGCCAGCAGCCAAGACCCAGACAGGGAGAATTCACCCCTCCACTTT	CASSQDPDRENSPLHF
NA	13	TRBV6-4	NA	TRBJ1-1	TGTGCCAGCAGTGTAGAAACGGACACTGAAGCTTTCTTT	CASSVETDTEAFF
few	17	TRBV3-1/TRBV3-2	TRBD2	TRBJ2-5	TGTGCCAGCAGCCAAGAGTCGGGGGGAGGAATCGCGCTGGCCCAGTACTTC	CASSQESGGGIALAQYF
NA	14	TRBV5-6	TRBD2	TRBJ2-2	TGTGCCAGCAGCTTGGTCGGGGGGGCCGGGGAGCTGTTTTTT	CASSLVGGAGELFF
NA	13	TRBV10-3	NA	TRBJ2-5	TGTGCCATCTCAGAAGCGGCGGAAGAGACCCAGTACTTC	CAISEAAEETQYF
NA	15	TRBV18	NA	TRBJ1-6	TGTGCCAGCTCACCTCAACCATTAGGGGGTTCACCCCTCCACTTT	CASSPQPLGGSPLHF
NA	18	TRBV5-1	TRBD2	TRBJ2-2	TGCGCCAGCAGCGTGGGGCTAGCGGGGGGGCCTAGCACCGGGGAGCTGTTTTTT	CASSVGLAGGPSTGELFF
NA	18	TRBV29-1	TRBD1	TRBJ2-6	TGCAGCGTTGGGGGGACAGGGAGGATACTCTCTGGGGCCAACGTCCTGACTTTC	CSVGGTGRILSGANVLTF
NA	13	TRBV4-2	NA	TRBJ2-1	TGTGCCAGCAGCCAAGAAAGGCTAGCGCAAAAGTTCTTC	CASSQERLAQKFF
NA	16	TRBV18	TRBD1	TRBJ2-2	TGTGCCAGCTCACCACCAGACAGGGGCTACACCGGGGAGCTGTTTTTT	CASSPPDRGYTGELFF
NA	13	TRBV10-2	NA	TRBJ2-2	TGCGCCAGTAAGACTAGTTCCCCCGGGGAGCTGTTTTTT	CASKTSSPGELFF
NA	14	TRBV30	NA	TRBJ1-4	TGTGCCTGGAGTGTTCAACTTCCAAGTGAAAAACTGTTTTTT	CAWSVQLPSEKLFF
NA	14	TRBV3-1/TRBV3-2	TRBD1	TRBJ2-7	TGTGCCAGCAGCCGGGGACAGGCCGACTACGAGCAGTACTTC	CASSRGQADYEQYF
NA	14	TRBV7-2	NA	TRBJ1-1	TGTGCCAGCAGCTTAATACATTCGAACACTGAAGCTTTCTTT	CASSLIHSNTEAFF
NA	14	TRBV7-2	NA	TRBJ1-1	TGTGCCAGCATATCGGGGGTTGGGAACACTGAAGCTTTCTTT	CASISGVGNTEAFF
NA	16	TRBV2	TRBD2	TRBJ2-3	TGTGCCAGCAGTAGGACTAGCGGCCTATACACAGATACGCAGTATTTT	CASSRTSGLYTDTQYF
NA	12	TRBV25-1	NA	TRBJ1-1	TGTGCCAGCAGTGCCTTTAGCACTGAAGCTTTCTTT	CASSAFSTEAFF
NA	14	TRBV6-5	NA	TRBJ2-7	TGTGCCAGCAGCCGTCGTGAGACAGAGTACGAGCAGTACTTC	CASSRRETEYEQYF
NA	16	TRBV21-1	NA	TRBJ2-1	TGTGCCAGCAGCAAGTCCCTAGCGGGGGGGCGTTATGAGCAGTTCTTC	CASSKSLAGGRYEQFF
once	17	TRBV19	TRBD1	TRBJ1-5	TGTGCCAGTAGGCTACTAGAAACAGGGACAGGGGGTCAGCCCCAGCATTTT	CASRLLETGTGGQPQHF
few	15	TRBV5-5	TRBD1	TRBJ1-2	TGTGCCAGCAGCCCAAGACAGGGACCTATTGATGGCTACACCTTC	CASSPRQGPIDGYTF
NA	15	TRBV19	NA	TRBJ1-5	TGTGCCAGTAGTATCGGAGGGCCTAGCAATCAGCCCCAGCATTTT	CASSIGGPSNQPQHF
NA	15	TRBV7-7	TRBD2	TRBJ2-5	TGTGCTAGCAGCCAAGCGGGGGGGCCGGCGGAGACCCAGTACTTC	CASSQAGGPAETQYF
NA	19	TRBV6-1	TRBD2	TRBJ2-3	TGTGCCAGCAGTGAATTGGGACTAGCGGGGGGGCCAAGCACAGATACGCAGTATTTT	CASSELGLAGGPSTDTQYF
NA	14	TRBV19	NA	TRBJ1-1	TGTGCCAGTAGATTCTATTATTTGAACACTGAAGCTTTCTTT	CASRFYYLNTEAFF
NA	14	TRBV12-5	TRBD1	TRBJ1-1	TGTGCTAGTGGTTTGGGACAGGGTCGGACTGAAGCTTTCTTT	CASGLGQGRTEAFF
NA	15	TRBV5-1	TRBD1	TRBJ2-1	TGCGCCAGCAGCTTGAGTGGGACAGCTTACAATGAGCAGTTCTTC	CASSLSGTAYNEQFF
NA	14	TRBV20-1	NA	TRBJ2-2	TGCAGTGCTAGTTGGGGGGGCCCCACCGGGGAGCTGTTTTTT	CSASWGGPTGELFF
NA	15	TRBV11-2	TRBD2	TRBJ2-5	TGTGCCAGCAGCTCGGGACTAGCGGGGGAAGAGACCCAGTACTTC	CASSSGLAGEETQYF
NA	13	TRBV6-5	NA	TRBJ2-1	TGTGCCAGCAGTTACCTCGGGGACAATGAGCAGTTCTTC	CASSYLGDNEQFF
NA	15	TRBV5-1	TRBD1	TRBJ2-2	TGCGCCAGCAGCATATTGACAGGGATCACCGGGGAGCTGTTTTTT	CASSILTGITGELFF
NA	13	TRBV5-4	TRBD1	TRBJ2-1	TGTGCCAGCAGTTGGACAGGGGACAATGAGCAGTTCTTC	CASSWTGDNEQFF
NA	13	TRBV7-3	TRBD1	TRBJ1-2	TGTGCCAGCAGCTTGGGACAGGGCGGGGGCTACACCTTC	CASSLGQGGGYTF
NA	14	TRBV28	TRBD2	TRBJ2-5	TGTGCCAGCAGTTTATTAACGGGGGGAGAGACCCAGTACTTC	CASSLLTGGETQYF
NA	19	TRBV7-8	NA	TRBJ1-3	TGTGCCAGCAGCCTTAGCGCGGGGCGGCTCCCGAGCTCTGGAAACACCATATATTTT	CASSLSAGRLPSSGNTIYF
NA	12	TRBV6-5	TRBD1	TRBJ1-2	TGTGCCAGCAGAACAGGGGGCTATGGCTACACCTTC	CASRTGGYGYTF
once	15	TRBV5-6	TRBD2	TRBJ2-1	TGTGCCAGCAGCTTTCGGGGGGTCCAGTACAATGAGCAGTTCTTC	CASSFRGVQYNEQFF
NA	15	TRBV5-6	TRBD1	TRBJ1-3	TGTGCCAGCAGCTCGAGGGGGCGCGGTGGAAACACCATATATTTT	CASSSRGRGGNTIYF
NA	14	TRBV2	NA	TRBJ2-7	TGTGCCAGCAGTGGTGGAGACCGAACCTACGAGCAGTACTTC	CASSGGDRTYEQYF
NA	17	TRBV18	NA	TRBJ2-2	TGTGCCAGCTCATCAACCGGGTACAACGCGAACACCGGGGAGCTGTTTTTT	CASSSTGYNANTGELFF
few	13	TRBV10-1	TRBD1	TRBJ2-7	TGCGCCAGCAGTGGGACAGGGCCGTACGAGCAGTACTTC	CASSGTGPYEQYF
NA	15	TRBV28	TRBD2	TRBJ2-1	TGTGCCAGCAGTTTATGGAGCGGGGGGACAATCGAGCAGTTCTTC	CASSLWSGGTIEQFF
NA	14	TRBV11-2	TRBD2	TRBJ2-3	TGTGCCAGCAGTCCCGGGGGGGGCACAGATACGCAGTATTTT	CASSPGGGTDTQYF
NA	11	TRBV29-1	NA	TRBJ1-4	TGCAGCGTTGACAGTAATGAAAAACTGTTTTTT	CSVDSNEKLFF
NA	17	TRBV29-1	NA	TRBJ2-2	TGCAGCGTTGCTTTGGGGGTAGGAGGGCCGAACACCGGGGAGCTGTTTTTT	CSVALGVGGPNTGELFF
NA	15	TRBV27	TRBD1	TRBJ1-2	TGTGCCAGCAGTTTTCTCGGGACAGGGGCCTATGGCTACACCTTC	CASSFLGTGAYGYTF